This T cell receptor beta chain was identified during a study of T cells in localized non-small cell lung cancer. The assay was immunoSEQ multiplex PCR, and TCRdb's table has in-frame clones only and misses some. The sample yields roughly 14,000 clones, 80% to 85% seen once. Trimming removed 3 bases at V and 1 base at J, with 16 bases between. The CDR3 loop spans 16 amino acids. Germline values: CDR1 SGHKS, CDR2 YYEKEE (reference sequence). The sequence came from a female donor older than 55 with stage I squamous cell lung carcinoma. The V and J genes are TRBV5-5 and TRBJ1-1; D is unclear. The source was peripheral blood, collected before any cancer treatment. For the CDR3, the DNA is TGTGCCAGCAGCTCAGCGCCAACCGGGAGGAACACTGAAGCTTTCTTT. Protein sequence: CASSSAPTGRNTEAFF. Full variable domain (rest looked up from reference TRBV5-5 and TRBJ1-1): DAGVTQSPTHLIKTRGQQVTLRCSPISGHKSVSWYQQVLGQGPQFIFQYYEKEERGRGNFPDRFSARQFPNYSSELNVNALLLGDSALYLCASSSAPTGRNTEAFFGQGTRLTVV.